A single T cell receptor beta chain is shown here with its context. The antigen is not known. Researchers took RNA transcripts and amplified the TCR beta CDR3 regions from them. First-round RT-PCR with HTBI primers amplified the TCR CDR3 region. A single record per CDR3 protein comes from TCRdb applying MiXCR to the multiplex PCR reads. The data contain 500,000 to 550,000 distinct CDR3 sequences, just under 20% of them singletons. This CDR3 is built from 16 residues. J was trimmed by 3 bases and V by 5 bases; bases with no gene match: 13. Germline values: CDR1 DFQATT, CDR2 SNEGSKA (reference sequence). This sample stems from a study of T cells in Graves' hyperthyroidism and ophthalmopathy. Cells are PBMCs isolated from around 9.4 ml of fresh blood. Study-wide findings and caveats: Ophthalmopathy onset followed model prediction by a median approximately seven months.

The receptor was derived from a man in his forties or fifties with Graves' ophthalmopathy. V usage is TRBV20-1 and J usage is TRBJ2-3, with TRBD1 identical over 8 bases. The sequencing sample was made of blood. CDR3 loop: CSAYGRRRGRTDTQYF. CDR3 bases: TGCAGTGCTTACGGCCGGCGCAGGGGGCGGACAGATACGCAGTATTTT.